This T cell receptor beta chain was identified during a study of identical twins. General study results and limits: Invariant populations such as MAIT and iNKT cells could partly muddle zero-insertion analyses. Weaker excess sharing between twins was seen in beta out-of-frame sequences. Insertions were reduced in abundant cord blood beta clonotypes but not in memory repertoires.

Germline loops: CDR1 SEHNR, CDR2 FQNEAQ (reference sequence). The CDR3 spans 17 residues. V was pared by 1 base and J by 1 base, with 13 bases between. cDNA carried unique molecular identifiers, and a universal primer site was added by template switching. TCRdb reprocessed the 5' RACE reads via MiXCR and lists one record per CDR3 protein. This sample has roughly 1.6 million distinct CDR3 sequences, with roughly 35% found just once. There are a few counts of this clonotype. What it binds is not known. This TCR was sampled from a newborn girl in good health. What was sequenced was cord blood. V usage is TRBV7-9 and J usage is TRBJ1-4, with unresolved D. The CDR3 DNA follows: TGTGCCAGCAGCTTAGGGGTTGTGGCACTAACTAATGAAAAACTGTTTTTT. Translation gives CASSLGVVALTNEKLFF.